The entry below describes one TCR beta chain. Its antigen remains unknown. Between the trimmed V and J ends, which lost 7 bases and 10 bases, there was a span of 20 bases. Per the germline V gene, CDR1 is LNHDA and CDR2 is SQIVND (reference sequence). This CDR3 is 14 amino acids long. Treg sorting used a CD4+CD25+CD127-/low gate. Study-level results: Tumor-infiltrating Treg TCR alpha and beta sequences overlapped most with tumor naive CD4+ T cells, then blood naive.

Constant-region reverse primers amplified full-length variable regions, followed by semi-nested Nested Universal Primer A PCR. MiXCR, run by TCRdb on the 5' RACE reads, gives a single entry per CDR3 protein. This table has roughly 10,000 distinct CDR3 sequences, around 34% appearing once. Sequenced input: Tregs sorted from blood. The sequence was collected from a female donor with breast cancer. The chain employs TRBV19 and TRBJ2-1; D perhaps matches TRBD2 (6 bases). CDR3 loop: CASKDPGTSLEQFF. The CDR3 DNA reads as TGTGCCAGTAAAGACCCCGGGACTTCTCTAGAGCAGTTCTTC.